Following are 12 T cell receptor beta chains from one sample sequenced in a study of blood T cell repertoires in COVID-19. This table comes from immunoSEQ multiplex PCR, and its TCRdb copy is limited to in-frame clones, with some not included. The sample includes about 210,000 clones, around four fifths of them seen just once. Sequenced input: peripheral blood. The receptors here all came from a woman aged 40 to 50 with active or convalescent COVID-19.

Note on this clone: At one end the junction does not follow the germline gene, possibly because of a read error. The V and J genes are TRBV28 and TRBJ1-2; D is possibly TRBD1 (5 bases). There are 11 residues in the CDR3. Germline-derived CDR1 and CDR2 are MDHEN and SYDVKM. CDR3 amino acids: CASSYRRQWSF. The CDR3 DNA is TGTGCCAGCAGTTACCGAAGACAGTGGAGCTTC.

The rearrangement joins TRBV15 to TRBJ2-6; weak D call: TRBD1 (5 bases). Trimming took off 1 base at V and 2 bases at J, with 12 bases between the two ends. The CDR3 consists of 17 residues. Germline V gene sequence: CDR1 LNHNV, CDR2 YYDKDF (reference sequence). Here the CDR3 DNA reads TGTGCCACCAGCAGAGGGGAAGGGGCTGCTGGGGCCAACGTCCTGACTTTC. Its protein is CATSRGEGAAGANVLTF.

The J gene is TRBJ1-6, the V gene TRBV3-1 (or the pseudogene TRBV3-2); D is unclear. The CDR3 totals 15 residues. V gave up 0 bases and J gave up 7 bases, with 10 bases separating them. Germline CDR1 is LGHDT and CDR2 is YNNKEL (reference sequence). The CDR3 spells CASSQDLNGNSPLHF. In DNA, the CDR3 is TGTGCCAGCAGCCAAGATCTTAACGGGAATTCACCCCTCCACTTT.

This clone was seen just once. CDR3 in DNA: TGTGCCACCCTAGCGGGAGGCCACACCGGGGAGCTGTTTTTT. Its translation: CATLAGGHTGELFF. The V and J genes are TRBV15 and TRBJ2-2; the match to TRBD2 covers 11 bases. The germline V gene encodes CDR1 LNHNV and CDR2 YYDKDF (reference sequence). V trimming: 8 bases; J trimming: 3 bases; junction bases outside the gene matches: 2. The CDR3 contains 14 residues.

The chain combines TRBV20-1 with TRBJ2-7; possible D gene TRBD1, 5 bases. Deletions cut 3 bases from V and 7 bases from J, with 10 bases between. There are 11 residues in the CDR3. Germline CDR1 reads DFQATT; CDR2 reads SNEGSKA (reference sequence). CDR3 DNA: TGCAGTGCTAGGGCAGGGATGGAGCAGTACTTC. Amino acid sequence: CSARAGMEQYF.

This clone was found a few times. The chain uses TRBV5-4 and TRBJ2-3; maybe TRBD1 (6 bases). Trimming stripped 5 bases from V and 0 bases from J, with 16 bases between. The CDR3 loop spans 16 amino acids. Germline V lookup: CDR1 SGHNT, CDR2 YYREEE (reference sequence). DNA of the CDR3: TGTGCCAGCAGTCCCGGACAGCGAGCTAGCACAGATACGCAGTATTTT. Its protein product is CASSPGQRASTDTQYF. Using reference TRBV5-4 and TRBJ2-3 for the parts outside the CDR3, the full variable domain is ETGVTQSPTHLIKTRGQQVTLRCSSQSGHNTVSWYQQALGQGPQFIFQYYREEENGRGNFPPRFSGLQFPNYSSELNVNALELDDSALYLCASSPGQRASTDTQYFGPGTRLTVL.

This clone was observed once. The chain employs TRBV29-1 and TRBJ2-2; D possibly corresponds to TRBD1 (5 bases). V lost 6 bases and J lost 2, with 13 bases in between. From germline, CDR1 is SQVTM and CDR2 ANQGSEA. CDR3 length: 14 amino acids. CDR3 protein: CSVHQGINTGELFF. CDR3 nucleotides: TGCAGCGTCCACCAGGGAATAAACACCGGGGAGCTGTTTTTT.

In this sample, this clone turned up a few times. The chain has TRBV3-1 (or the pseudogene TRBV3-2) and TRBJ2-7; a weak D match, TRBD1 (5 bases). Trimming removed 2 bases at V and 6 bases at J, with 17 bases between. The V gene's germline CDR1 is LGHDT and CDR2 YNNKEL (reference sequence). There are 15 residues in the CDR3. The CDR3 protein is CASSQTIPSGREQYF. CDR3 bases: TGTGCCAGCAGCCAAACAATACCATCAGGGCGCGAGCAGTACTTC.

This chain links TRBV7-2 with TRBJ2-5; a possible D gene is TRBD2 (6 bases). Trimming shortened V by 5 bases and J by 9 bases, and 19 bases separated the two germline ends. The CDR3 contains 14 residues. Germline V gene lookup returns CDR1 SGHTA and CDR2 FQGNSA. CDR3 bases: TGTGCCAGCAGCCCCCCGGGGAGGCCGGGGGCCCAGTACTTC. It yields the protein CASSPPGRPGAQYF. Together with reference TRBV7-2 and TRBJ2-5, the CDR3 gives the full variable domain: GAGVSQSPSNKVTEKGKDVELRCDPISGHTALYWYRQSLGQGLEFLIYFQGNSAPDKSGLPSDRFSAERTGGSVSTLTIQRTQQEDSAVYLCASSPPGRPGAQYFGPGTRLLVL.

The gene calls are TRBV2 and TRBJ1-2; D is unclear. The V gene lost 0 bases and the J gene lost 2 bases, with 7 bases spanning the gap. Germline loops: CDR1 SNHLY, CDR2 FYNNEI. The CDR3 loop spans 14 amino acids. CDR3: CASSEASYNYGYTF. Written as DNA, the CDR3 is TGTGCCAGCAGTGAAGCCAGTTACAACTATGGCTACACCTTC.

The genes are TRBV4-1 and TRBJ1-3, with D unresolved. Trimming pared 5 bases from V and 0 bases from J, leaving 17 bases between. The CDR3 consists of 17 residues. In germline, CDR1 is MGHRA, CDR2 YSYEKL. CDR3 protein: CASSTTGSSFSGNTIYF. The DNA of the CDR3 is TGCGCCAGCAGCACAACCGGGTCTTCGTTCTCTGGAAACACCATATATTTT.

The rearrangement uses TRBV12-3 or TRBV12-4 and TRBJ2-1; 15 bases are shared with TRBD2. CDR3 length: 13 residues. The V and J ends lost 6 bases and 15 bases, in that order; junction bases with no gene match: 6. As DNA, the CDR3 is TGTGCCAGCAGGGGACTAGCGGGAGGTGTGGCGTTCTTC. Amino acids: CASRGLAGGVAFF.